This TCR beta chain was captured by sequencing in a study of cytomegalovirus exposure and HLA in healthy donors. General study results and limits: A later look showed TCR association rates differing by HLA locus, highest for DRB1 and lowest for HLA-C. Later analysis showed most CMV-associated TCR beta chains appearing HLA-restricted.

As to this clone: Its antigen is undetermined.

The PCR made use of 60 Vbeta and 13 Jbeta primers. In the original processing: It was a later analysis that counted 79 million or so unique TCR beta chains, of which some 9.9 million were shared. Clones were read by immunoSEQ multiplex PCR, and TCRdb kept only the in-frame ones, dropping some. V and J calls and clone size come straight from that table; D and trimming were deduced from the DNA. The sample lists roughly 200,000 clones, about nine tenths seen once, with 0.9% to 1.2% in the top ten. The germline V gene has CDR1 SGHRS and CDR2 YFSETQ. Trimming pared 0 bases from V and 6 bases from J, leaving 11 bases between. The CDR3 runs to 14 residues.

The V gene is TRBV5-1, the J gene TRBJ2-3; no definite D call. This TCR was recovered from a boy between 2 and 10 years old in good health and CMV-seronegative. Sequencing was carried out using PBMCs. The DNA of the CDR3 is TGCGCCAGCAGCTTGGGGGCTCCTGGTGATACGCAGTATTTT. Protein sequence: CASSLGAPGDTQYF.